A selection of T cell receptor beta chains follows, all from one sample in a study of PD-1 blockade in classical Hodgkin lymphoma. TCRdb's table, derived via immunoSEQ multiplex PCR, lists solely in-frame clones and lacks some. The table shows 120,000 to 150,000 clones, with 78% occurring only once. The material was peripheral blood mononuclear cells (PBMCs), obtained before the second cycle of nivolumab. The receptors stem from a human donor with classical Hodgkin lymphoma. CDR3s include the opening cysteine and the closing phenylalanine or tryptophan. The D gene is left open where the match is weak. Where a row states a size, it is once, few, many or the class of an expanded clone; other rows omit it.

CASSPHSTGVQRDGYTF,TGCGCCAGCAGCCCGCACTCGACAGGGGTTCAACGGGATGGCTACACCTTC,.,TRBJ1-2,TRBD1,TRBV5-1
CASSSIPTGGTEAFF,TGTGCCAGCAGTTCAATCCCTACAGGGGGCACTGAAGCTTTCTTT,.,TRBJ1-1,TRBD1,TRBV6-5
CASSFSGGTYNEQFF,TGTGCCAGCAGCTTTAGCGGGGGGACCTACAATGAGCAGTTCTTC,.,TRBJ2-1,TRBD2,TRBV7-3
CASSRRTTSGWETQYF,TGTGCCAGCAGCCGACGAACGACTAGCGGGTGGGAGACCCAGTACTTC,.,TRBJ2-5,TRBD2,TRBV7-9
CASTSDRGQEKLFF,TGTGCCAGCACCTCGGACAGGGGGCAAGAAAAACTGTTTTTT,.,TRBJ1-4,TRBD1,TRBV27
CASSYGQFSDTQYF,TGTGCCAGCAGCTACGGACAGTTTTCGGATACGCAGTATTTT,once,TRBJ2-3,.,TRBV7-9
CASSLINTQYF,TGCGCCAGCAGCTTAATAAATACGCAGTATTTT,few,TRBJ2-3,.,TRBV5-1
CASSAGQGTGELFF,TGTGCCAGCAGCGCGGGACAGGGAACCGGGGAGCTGTTTTTT,.,TRBJ2-2,TRBD1,TRBV9
CASSRELNTEAFF,TGCGCCAGCAGTAGAGAGTTGAACACTGAAGCTTTCTTT,few,TRBJ1-1,.,TRBV10-1
CASSLVDRVAFF,TGTGCCAGCAGCTTAGTTGACAGGGTGGCTTTCTTT,few,TRBJ1-1,TRBD1,TRBV7-2
CASSRDRGTETQYF,TGTGCCAGCAGCCGTGACAGGGGAACGGAGACCCAGTACTTC,.,TRBJ2-5,TRBD1,TRBV7-9
CASSMTPGLGQPQHF,TGTGCCAGTAGTATGACCCCAGGATTGGGTCAGCCCCAGCATTTT,.,TRBJ1-5,.,TRBV19
CASSLGGQQETQYF,TGTGCCAGCAGCTTAGGGGGACAGCAAGAGACCCAGTACTTC,.,TRBJ2-5,TRBD1,TRBV7-2
CASSQMGAGRNEKLFF,TGTGCCAGCAGCCAGATGGGCGCAGGCCGTAATGAAAAACTGTTTTTT,once,TRBJ1-4,.,TRBV7-9
CASSLYPSWASSSYEQYF,TGTGCCAGCAGTTTATACCCGTCGTGGGCCTCGAGCTCCTACGAGCAGTACTTC,.,TRBJ2-7,.,TRBV27
CASSAGAGANVLTF,TGTGCCAGCAGTGCCGGGGCGGGGGCCAACGTCCTGACTTTC,.,TRBJ2-6,.,TRBV2
CASSPRGGSTYEQYF,TGTGCCAGCAGCCCCCGGGGGGGGTCAACCTACGAGCAGTACTTC,.,TRBJ2-7,TRBD2,TRBV5-5
CASSPGGESTEAFF,TGCGCCAGCAGCCCTGGAGGGGAGAGCACTGAAGCTTTCTTT,.,TRBJ1-1,.,TRBV5-1
CASSLAAGYGYTF,TGTGCCAGCAGTTTAGCAGCGGGGTATGGCTACACCTTC,.,TRBJ1-2,.,TRBV6-6
CASSLGRGRFSYEQYF,TGTGCCAGCAGCTTAGGCCGTGGGAGGTTCTCCTACGAGCAGTACTTC,.,TRBJ2-7,.,TRBV13
CASSIVQGRDTEAFF,TGTGCCAGTAGTATAGTTCAGGGCCGGGACACTGAAGCTTTCTTT,few,TRBJ1-1,.,TRBV19
CASSSGTPTYHEQYF,TGTGCCAGCAGCTCCGGGACCCCCACATATCACGAGCAGTACTTC,.,TRBJ2-7,.,TRBV11-2
CASSFFSGTSGEQYF,TGTGCCAGCAGCTTTTTTTCAGGGACTAGCGGCGAGCAGTACTTC,.,TRBJ2-7,TRBD2,TRBV7-2
CASSLDSAAKNIQYF,TGCGCCAGCAGCCTAGACTCCGCGGCCAAAAACATTCAGTACTTC,few,TRBJ2-4,.,TRBV4-1
CASSYSILNTGELFF,TGTGCCAGCAGTTACTCGATCTTGAACACCGGGGAGCTGTTTTTT,.,TRBJ2-2,.,TRBV6-6
CASSVGDRGTYNEQFF,TGTGCCAGCAGCGTAGGGGACAGGGGAACCTACAATGAGCAGTTCTTC,.,TRBJ2-1,TRBD1,TRBV9
CASSVAPGTGVYNEQFF,TGTGCCAGCAGCGTAGCCCCCGGGACAGGAGTGTACAATGAGCAGTTCTTC,.,TRBJ2-1,TRBD1,TRBV9
CASSYSVSATYGYTF,TGTGCCAGCAGTTATTCCGTGTCAGCTACATATGGCTACACCTTC,.,TRBJ1-2,.,TRBV6-5
CASSLDRDDTGELFF,TGTGCCAGCAGCCTAGACAGGGACGACACCGGGGAGCTGTTTTTT,few,TRBJ2-2,TRBD1,TRBV13
CASSHDSNSYNEQFF,TGTGCCAGCAGCCACGACTCGAACTCCTACAATGAGCAGTTCTTC,.,TRBJ2-1,.,TRBV9
CASSIADLYGYTF,TGTGCCAGCAGTATCGCAGATTTATATGGCTACACCTTC,.,TRBJ1-2,.,TRBV6-1
CASSLAFLARSADTQYF,TGTGCCAGCAGCTTGGCCTTTCTAGCAAGGAGCGCAGATACGCAGTATTTT,.,TRBJ2-3,.,TRBV5-6
CASSLSAGLNEKLFF,TGTGCCAGCAGTTTATCGGCAGGTTTGAATGAAAAACTGTTTTTT,few,TRBJ1-4,.,TRBV27
CASRYKGGFTNEKLFF,TGTGCCAGCAGATACAAAGGGGGGTTTACTAATGAAAAACTGTTTTTT,.,TRBJ1-4,.,TRBV7-2
CASSDFSSTDTQYF,TGTGCCAGCAGTGACTTCTCTAGCACAGATACGCAGTATTTT,.,TRBJ2-3,.,TRBV2
CASSEGNGYTF,TGTGCCAGCTCGGAGGGTAATGGCTACACCTTC,.,TRBJ1-2,.,TRBV2
CASSSLQGARVQPQHF,TGTGCCAGCAGTTCCCTTCAGGGTGCTAGGGTTCAGCCCCAGCATTTT,.,TRBJ1-5,.,TRBV6-4
CASSFRYNEQFF,TGTGCCAGCAGCTTCAGGTACAATGAGCAGTTCTTC,.,TRBJ2-1,.,TRBV5-6
CASSYDGEAPYEQYF,TGTGCCAGCAGTTACGATGGGGAGGCCCCCTACGAGCAGTACTTC,.,TRBJ2-7,.,TRBV6-5
CASVSSGGQSYEQYF,TGTGCCAGCGTGTCTAGCGGGGGACAGTCCTACGAGCAGTACTTC,.,TRBJ2-7,TRBD2,TRBV7-9
CSVVGTPYEQYF,TGCAGCGTTGTTGGGACGCCCTACGAGCAGTACTTC,.,TRBJ2-7,.,TRBV29-1
CASSNRIEPQHF,TGTGCCAGCAGCAACAGGATAGAGCCCCAGCATTTT,.,TRBJ1-5,.,TRBV6-5
CASSPGRLAENYEQYF,TGTGCCAGCTCACCTGGGAGGCTAGCGGAGAACTACGAGCAGTACTTC,.,TRBJ2-7,TRBD2,TRBV18
CASGFVRGTWGYTF,TGTGCTAGTGGTTTCGTCCGGGGCACGTGGGGCTACACCTTC,.,TRBJ1-2,.,TRBV12-5
CASSLRPRLAKNIQYF,TGTGCCAGCAGCTTGCGGCCCCGATTAGCCAAAAACATTCAGTACTTC,few,TRBJ2-4,.,TRBV5-6
CASSYTAMSYEQYF,TGTGCCAGCAGTTATACAGCTATGTCCTACGAGCAGTACTTC,.,TRBJ2-7,.,TRBV7-2
CASSLGGRWFSGNTIYF,TGTGCCAGCAGCTTAGGGGGACGGTGGTTCTCTGGAAACACCATATATTTT,.,TRBJ1-3,.,TRBV7-9